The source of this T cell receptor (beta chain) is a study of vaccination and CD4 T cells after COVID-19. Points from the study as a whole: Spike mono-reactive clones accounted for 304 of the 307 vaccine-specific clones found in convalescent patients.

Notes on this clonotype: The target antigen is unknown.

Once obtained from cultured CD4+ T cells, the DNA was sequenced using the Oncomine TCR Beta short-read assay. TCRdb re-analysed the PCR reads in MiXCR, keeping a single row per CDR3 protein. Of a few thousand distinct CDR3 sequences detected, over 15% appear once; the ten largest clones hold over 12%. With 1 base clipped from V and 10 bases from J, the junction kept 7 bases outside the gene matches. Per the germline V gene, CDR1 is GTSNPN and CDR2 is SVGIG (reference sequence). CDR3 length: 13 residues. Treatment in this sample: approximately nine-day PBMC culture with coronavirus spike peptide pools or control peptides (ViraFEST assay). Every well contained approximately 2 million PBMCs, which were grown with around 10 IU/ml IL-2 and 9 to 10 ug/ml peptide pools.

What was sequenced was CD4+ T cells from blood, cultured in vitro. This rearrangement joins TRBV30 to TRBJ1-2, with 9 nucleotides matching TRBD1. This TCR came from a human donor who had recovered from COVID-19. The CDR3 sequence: CAWSGGTGRLYTF. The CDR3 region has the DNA TGTGCCTGGAGTGGAGGGACAGGGCGGCTCTACACCTTC. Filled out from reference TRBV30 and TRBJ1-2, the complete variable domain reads SQTIHQWPATLVQPVGSPLSLECTVEGTSNPNLYWYRQAAGRGLQLLFYSVGIGQISSEVPQNLSASRPQDRQFILSSKKLLLSDSGFYLCAWSGGTGRLYTFGSGTRLTVV.